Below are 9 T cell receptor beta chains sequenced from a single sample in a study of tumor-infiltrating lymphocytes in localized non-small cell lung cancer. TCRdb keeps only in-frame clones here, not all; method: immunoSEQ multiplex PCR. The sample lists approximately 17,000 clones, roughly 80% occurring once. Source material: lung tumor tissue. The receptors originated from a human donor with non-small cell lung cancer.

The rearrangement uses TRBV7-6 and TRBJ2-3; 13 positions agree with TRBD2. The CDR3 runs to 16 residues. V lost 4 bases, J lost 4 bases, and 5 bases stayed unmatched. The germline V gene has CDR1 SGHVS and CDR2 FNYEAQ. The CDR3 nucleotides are TGTGCCAGCAGCTCATGGACTAGCGGGAGATCAGATACGCAGTATTTT. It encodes CASSSWTSGRSDTQYF.

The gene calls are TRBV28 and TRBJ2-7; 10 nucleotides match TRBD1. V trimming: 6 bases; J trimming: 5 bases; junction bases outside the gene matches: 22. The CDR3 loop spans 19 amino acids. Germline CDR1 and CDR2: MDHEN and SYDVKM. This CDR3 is CASSLRAGTGAQFSNEQYF. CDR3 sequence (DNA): TGTGCCAGCAGCCTAAGGGCCGGGACAGGGGCACAATTTTCTAACGAGCAGTACTTC.

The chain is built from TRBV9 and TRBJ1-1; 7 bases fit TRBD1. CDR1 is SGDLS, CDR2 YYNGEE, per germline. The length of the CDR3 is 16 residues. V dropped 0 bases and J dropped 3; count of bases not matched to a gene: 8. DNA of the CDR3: TGTGCCAGCAGCGTAGCTCAGGGGGTAAGGGACACTGAAGCTTTCTTT. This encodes CASSVAQGVRDTEAFF.

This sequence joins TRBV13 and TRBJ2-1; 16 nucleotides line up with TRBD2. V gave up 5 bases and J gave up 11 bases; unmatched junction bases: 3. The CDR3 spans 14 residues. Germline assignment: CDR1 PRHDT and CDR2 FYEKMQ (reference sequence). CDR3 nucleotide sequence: TGTGCCAGCAGCCTGGGACTAGCGGGGGGGCAGCAGTTCTTC. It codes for CASSLGLAGGQQFF. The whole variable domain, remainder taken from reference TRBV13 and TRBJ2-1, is AAGVIQSPRHLIKEKRETATLKCYPIPRHDTVYWYQQGPGQDPQFLISFYEKMQSDKGSIPDRFSAQQFSDYHSELNMSSLELGDSALYFCASSLGLAGGQQFFGPGTRLTVL.

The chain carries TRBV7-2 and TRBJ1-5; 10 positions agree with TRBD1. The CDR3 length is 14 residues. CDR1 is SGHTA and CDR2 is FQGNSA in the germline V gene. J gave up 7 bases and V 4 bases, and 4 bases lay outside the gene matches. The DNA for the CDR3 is TGTGCCAGCAGCTCCGGGACAGGGGTACAGCCCCAGCATTTT. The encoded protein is CASSSGTGVQPQHF.

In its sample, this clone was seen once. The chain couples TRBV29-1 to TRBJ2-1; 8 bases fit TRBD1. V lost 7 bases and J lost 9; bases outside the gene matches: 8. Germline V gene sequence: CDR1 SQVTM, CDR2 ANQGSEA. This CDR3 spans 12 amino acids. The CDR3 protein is CSGGQGRLEQFF. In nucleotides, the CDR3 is TGCAGCGGAGGACAGGGAAGGCTTGAGCAGTTCTTC.

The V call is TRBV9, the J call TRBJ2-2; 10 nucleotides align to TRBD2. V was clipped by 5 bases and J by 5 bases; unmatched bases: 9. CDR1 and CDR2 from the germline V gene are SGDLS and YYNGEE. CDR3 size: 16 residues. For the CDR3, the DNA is TGTGCCAGCAGGGCTGCTAGCGGGAGTGGTACCGGGGAGCTGTTTTTT. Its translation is CASRAASGSGTGELFF.

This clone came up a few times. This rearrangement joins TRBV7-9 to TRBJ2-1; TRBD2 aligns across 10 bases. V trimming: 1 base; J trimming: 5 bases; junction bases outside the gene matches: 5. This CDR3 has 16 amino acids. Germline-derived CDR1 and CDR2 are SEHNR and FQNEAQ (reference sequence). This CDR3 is CASSLDIAGGHNEQFF. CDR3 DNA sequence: TGTGCCAGCAGCTTAGACATAGCGGGAGGCCACAATGAGCAGTTCTTC.

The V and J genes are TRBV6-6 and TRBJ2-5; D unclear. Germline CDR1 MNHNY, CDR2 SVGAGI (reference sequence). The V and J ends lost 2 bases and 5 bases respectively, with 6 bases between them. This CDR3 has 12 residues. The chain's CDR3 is CASSYPQETQYF. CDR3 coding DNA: TGTGCCAGCAGTTACCCCCAGGAGACCCAGTACTTC.